The clone carrying this T cell receptor beta chain occurred once. The antigen is unknown. This record comes from a study of T cell responses to AZD1222 COVID-19 vaccine. Study findings and constraints: Sampled repertoires all dated from after the peak T cell response.

Profiling relied on immunoSEQ multiplex PCR, and the TCRdb table lists in-frame clones only, not all of them. The repertoire holds 95,000 to 150,000 clones, with about 90% as singletons. Germline V gene lookup returns CDR1 LNHNV and CDR2 YYDKDF (reference sequence). The CDR3 is 13 amino acids. The ends lost 1 base at V and 9 bases at J; junction bases unmatched: 5. The sample was peripheral blood, taken on day 0 of AZD1222 vaccination. The chain has TRBV15 and TRBJ1-1; 7 bases are shared with TRBD1. This receptor was obtained from an adult in good health. The CDR3 protein is CATSRVTGQQAFF. In DNA form, the CDR3 reads TGTGCCACCAGCAGAGTCACGGGACAGCAAGCTTTCTTT.